The 5 T cell receptor beta chains reported below all come from one sample, sequenced in a study of response to subunit inactivated influenza vaccine. TCRdb itself ran the RT-PCR reads through MiXCR, one entry per CDR3 protein. The sample includes 550,000 to 600,000 distinct CDR3 sequences, 12% of them seen just once. Sequenced material: PBMCs from blood, taken on the day of vaccination. These receptors all come from a man aged 50 or older who received an inactivated influenza vaccine.

This clonotype has a count of ten or more. The chain is built from TRBV6-5 and TRBJ1-4; D remains ambiguous. The V and J ends lost 2 bases and 8 bases respectively, with 18 bases between them. This CDR3 comprises 16 residues. CDR1 MNHEY and CDR2 SVGAGI come from the germline V gene. CDR3 protein: CASSYGLWEGGEKLFF. As DNA, the CDR3 is TGTGCCAGCAGTTACGGTCTCTGGGAGGGAGGGGAAAAACTGTTTTTT.

A few counts support this clonotype. This rearrangement joins TRBV20-1 to TRBJ2-3, with 11 bases lining up with TRBD2. The CDR3 runs to 15 residues. CDR1 and CDR2 from the germline V gene are DFQATT and SNEGSKA (reference sequence). V shed 5 bases, J shed 2 bases, and the junction held 6 bases outside the gene matches. In DNA form, the CDR3 reads TGCAGTGCTCCCCGACTAGCGGGAACCACAGATACGCAGTATTTT. Translating it yields CSAPRLAGTTDTQYF.

The chain has TRBV6-2 or TRBV6-3 and TRBJ2-6; tentative D call: TRBD1 (6 bases). CDR1 and CDR2 from the germline V gene are MNHEY and SVGEGT. The CDR3 is 18 residues long. The germline V and J ends were trimmed by 4 bases and 0 bases, with 16 bases remaining between them. The CDR3 is CASSSGQSRSSGANVLTF. The CDR3 coding sequence is TGTGCCAGCAGTTCCGGACAGTCACGGTCCTCTGGGGCCAACGTCCTGACTTTC.

V is TRBV28 and J is TRBJ2-7; 9 bases line up with TRBD1. Germline-derived CDR1 and CDR2 are MDHEN and SYDVKM. The trim removed 7 bases at V and 5 bases at J, leaving 9 bases unmatched. The CDR3 covers 14 residues. The CDR3 loop is CASTQGHRGHEQYF. The CDR3 DNA sequence: TGTGCCAGCACACAGGGACACAGGGGGCACGAGCAGTACTTC.

The chain carries TRBV2 and TRBJ2-2; 7 bases match TRBD2. V was pared by 8 bases and J by 8 bases, with 11 bases of the junction left unmatched. The germline V gene encodes CDR1 SNHLY and CDR2 FYNNEI. The CDR3 extends over 14 amino acids. CDR3 DNA: TGTGCCAGCGGCGGGACTACTGAGGGGGGGGAGCTGTTTTTT. The encoded protein is CASGGTTEGGELFF.